In its sample, the clone carrying this T cell receptor beta chain was seen once. What it recognizes is unknown. The data derive from a study of cytomegalovirus exposure and HLA in healthy donors. Notes on the study in general: Fewer than 200 TCR beta chains were listed as cytomegalovirus-associated. A later analysis showed that HLA-associated TCR beta chains had undergone more clonal expansion than equally common others. Being productive about 87% or about 30% of the time was typical of most TCR beta V segments in an earlier analysis.

Germline V gene lookup returns CDR1 MGHDK and CDR2 SYGVNS. The CDR3 length is 15 residues. The V end lost 6 bases, the J end lost 0 bases, and 11 bases lay between the germline ends. PCR primers comprised 60 Vbeta and 13 Jbeta primers. The protocol was immunoSEQ multiplex PCR, while the TCRdb copy is restricted to in-frame clones and leaves out a portion. The sample carries roughly 200,000 clones, 70% to 80% recorded once. Sequencing input: PBMCs. The clonotype originates from a woman aged 30 to 39 in good health and CMV-seropositive. The chain has TRBV25-1 and TRBJ2-2; D unresolved. CDR3 loop: CASSQNRPNTGELFF. In DNA form, the CDR3 reads TGTGCCAGCAGCCAAAACAGACCGAACACCGGGGAGCTGTTTTTT.